This T cell receptor delta chain was identified in a study of γδ T cells in repeated Plasmodium falciparum infection. Across the study: Age- and gender-matched Australian children served as comparison for malaria-exposed Malian children.

TCRdb re-called the multiplex PCR reads using CATT. The table records roughly 93,000 delta-chain clones, roughly 1.4% of them present only once. The CDR3 extends over 20 amino acids. Deletions cut 0 bases from V and 0 bases from J, with 17 bases between. Germline values: CDR1 GEAIGNYY, CDR2 EKD. Gammadelta T cells were flow-sorted from PBMC into Vgamma9/Vdelta2+ and Vdelta2-negative populations for bulk analysis. This clone appeared many times. The translation of this DNA and the TCRdb protein of a much larger clone differ at residue 8, probably owing to a read error; the protein shown here is translated from the DNA.

The sequenced sample consisted of gamma-delta T cells from blood. This TCR was recovered from a pool of human donors (malaria-infected and uninfected, not separated). The V and J genes are TRDV2 and TRDJ3, with D possibly being TRDD3 (5 bases). The J gene, absent from TCRdb, was called here by matching the DNA to germline. CDR3 residues: CACDTAGCPKSSWDTRQMFF. The DNA of the CDR3 is TGTGCCTGTGACACCGCGGGATGCCCGAAAAGCTCCTGGGACACCCGACAGATGTTTTTC.